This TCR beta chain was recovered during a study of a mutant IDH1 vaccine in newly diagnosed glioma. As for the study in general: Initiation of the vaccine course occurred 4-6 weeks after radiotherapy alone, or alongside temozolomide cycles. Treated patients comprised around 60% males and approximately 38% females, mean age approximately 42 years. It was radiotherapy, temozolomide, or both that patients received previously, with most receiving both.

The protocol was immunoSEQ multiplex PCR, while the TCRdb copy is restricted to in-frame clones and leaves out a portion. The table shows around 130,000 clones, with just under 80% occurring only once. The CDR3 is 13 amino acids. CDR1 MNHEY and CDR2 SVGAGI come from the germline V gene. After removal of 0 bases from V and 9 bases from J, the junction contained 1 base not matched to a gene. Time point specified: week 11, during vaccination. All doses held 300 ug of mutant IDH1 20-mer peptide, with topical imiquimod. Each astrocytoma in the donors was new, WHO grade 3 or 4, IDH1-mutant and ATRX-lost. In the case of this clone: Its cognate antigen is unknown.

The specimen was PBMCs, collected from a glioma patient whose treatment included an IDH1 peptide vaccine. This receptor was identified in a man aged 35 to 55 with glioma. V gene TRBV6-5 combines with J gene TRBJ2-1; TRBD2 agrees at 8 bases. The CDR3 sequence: CASSYSGTSEQFF. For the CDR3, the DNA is TGTGCCAGCAGTTACTCAGGGACTAGTGAGCAGTTCTTC.